The present T cell receptor (beta chain) was sequenced within a study of CD4 and CD8 cells across lung adenocarcinoma regions. MiXCR was run by TCRdb on the PCR reads, yielding one entry per CDR3 protein. Of some 8,000 distinct CDR3 sequences listed, roughly 52% are singletons. The patients had localized lung adenocarcinoma, a non-small cell subtype. Germline CDR1 reads SGHTA; CDR2 reads FQGNSA. This CDR3 is built from 15 residues. The sequence was obtained from a female donor with lung adenocarcinoma. The CD4 and CD8 labels of this study may be unreliable. The source material was CD8+ T cells from the center of a lung tumor. This sequence joins TRBV7-2 and TRBJ2-7; weak D call: TRBD2 (6 bases). The J call is uncertain, as TRBJ2-5 better fits the DNA end. The CDR3 bases are TGTGCCAGCAGCCCCGGGGGTACCAGGGAGGAGACCCAGTACTTC. Amino acids: CASSPGGTREETQYF.